This TCR beta chain is from a study of T-cell memory formation after mild COVID-19. Study summary: Clusters of TCRs were largely donor specific. General study points: The pre-infection memory compartment contained some responding clones, suggesting cross-reactive memory joined.

This clonotype appeared many times. Antigen unknown. The CDR3 contains 14 residues. V was clipped by 4 bases and J by 9 bases, with 17 bases between them. Germline values: CDR1 SGHRS, CDR2 YFSETQ. Sample barcodes and UMIs were carried by the TCR alpha and TCR beta cDNA libraries that 5'RACE generated with constant-segment primers. Each CDR3 protein gets one entry after TCRdb re-called the 5' RACE reads with MiXCR. The data show around 300,000 distinct CDR3 sequences, roughly 15% seen once. This clonotype was sampled from a man aged 18 to 30 who had mild COVID-19 (a few samples of this study predate the infection). Cell type and time point are not known. The sample consisted of PBMCs or a T cell subset sorted from them (not recorded which). The chain employs TRBV5-1 and TRBJ2-4; D is undetermined. The CDR3 DNA sequence: TGCGCCAGCAGCCCCGGTGGACCTTTCCCCATTCAGTACTTC. Its translation: CASSPGGPFPIQYF.